Listed below are T cell receptor beta chains from one sample, sequenced in a study of shared clonotypes between healthy human individuals. Assay used: immunoSEQ multiplex PCR; TCRdb lists only in-frame clones, some missing. The data contain 2 million to 2.5 million clones, about 95% of them singletons. Sample: naive CD8+ T cells sorted from blood. The receptor source for this set is a man younger than 35 in good health. The CDR3 runs from the conserved cysteine through the conserved F or W. The D gene is left open where the match is weak. Clone size is given for some rows only: seen once, a few or many times, or a class if the clone is expanded.

D	J	V	size	DNA	CDR3
.	TRBJ2-7	TRBV5-6	.	TGTGCCAGCAGCTTGGTAGGGGGCGAGCAGTACTTC	CASSLVGGEQYF
.	TRBJ2-7	TRBV5-6	.	TGTGCCAGCAGCTTGCAGGACTACGAGCAGTACTTC	CASSLQDYEQYF
TRBD2	TRBJ2-7	TRBV5-5	.	TGTGCCAGCAGCTTGGCTAGCGGGTACGAGCAGTACTTC	CASSLASGYEQYF
.	TRBJ2-1	TRBV6-5	.	TGTGCCAGCAGTTACCTGGCAGGGTTGGATGAGCAGTTCTTC	CASSYLAGLDEQFF
TRBD2	TRBJ2-1	TRBV27	.	TGTGCCAGCAGTTTTCTCCCGGGAGGGCCGGGTAATGAGCAGTTCTTC	CASSFLPGGPGNEQFF
.	TRBJ2-5	TRBV27	.	TGTGCCAGCAGTTTAGGATTGGGGGTCAGGGAGACCCAGTACTTC	CASSLGLGVRETQYF
TRBD1	TRBJ1-4	TRBV5-5	.	TGTGCCAGCAGCTCGGACAGGGACCTTGAAAAACTGTTTTTT	CASSSDRDLEKLFF
TRBD2	TRBJ2-4	TRBV2	.	TGTGCCAGCAGTGAACGTGGGGAGGGCGCCAAAAACATTCAGTACTTC	CASSERGEGAKNIQYF
.	TRBJ2-5	TRBV14	once	TGTGCCAGCAGCCAAGATCACGAGGGAGAAGAGACCCAGTACTTC	CASSQDHEGEETQYF
.	TRBJ1-6	TRBV5-4	.	TGTGCCAGCAGCGGTGGTGGGGAACGATATAATTCACCCCTCCACTTT	CASSGGGERYNSPLHF
.	TRBJ1-1	TRBV11-2	few	TGTGCCAGCAGATTACAGTGGAACACTGAAGCTTTCTTT	CASRLQWNTEAFF
.	TRBJ2-7	TRBV19	.	TGTGCCAGTAGTATATCAGGCGACCACTACGAGCAGTACTTC	CASSISGDHYEQYF
TRBD1	TRBJ2-3	TRBV29-1	once	TGCAGCGTTGCCCCCAGGGGGTGGGGCACAGATACGCAGTATTTT	CSVAPRGWGTDTQYF
.	TRBJ2-1	TRBV9	.	TGTGCCAGCAGCGGCGTAGGGTATGAGCAGTTCTTC	CASSGVGYEQFF
.	TRBJ1-1	TRBV4-3	.	TGCGCCAGCAGCCCGTTGATGAACACTGAAGCTTTCTTT	CASSPLMNTEAFF
.	TRBJ1-1	TRBV9	.	TGTGCCAGCAGCGTGGGACATAGCACTGAAGCTTTCTTT	CASSVGHSTEAFF
.	TRBJ2-5	TRBV7-3	.	TGTGCCAGCAGCTTACGGGGGAAAGAGACCCAGTACTTC	CASSLRGKETQYF
TRBD1	TRBJ2-5	TRBV6-5	.	TGTGCCAGCTCAGGGGGCGGATCGGAGACCCAGTACTTC	CASSGGGSETQYF
TRBD2	TRBJ2-7	TRBV9	.	TGTGCCAGCAGCGTACGACCCCTAGCGGGAGAGATTGAGCAGTACTTC	CASSVRPLAGEIEQYF
TRBD2	TRBJ2-3	TRBV11-2	.	TGTGCCAGCAGCTTAGATGGACTAGCGGGAGCTGGCACAGATACGCAGTATTTT	CASSLDGLAGAGTDTQYF
TRBD1	TRBJ1-1	TRBV14	.	TGTGCCAGCAGAGCAGGGGGGACTGAAGCTTTCTTT	CASRAGGTEAFF
TRBD1	TRBJ1-2	TRBV9	.	TGTGCCAGCAGTGGCGGACAGGGACCTAACTATGGCTACACCTTC	CASSGGQGPNYGYTF
.	TRBJ2-1	TRBV29-1	.	TGCAGCGTTGAACCAGGGGCCAGCTCCTACAATGAGCAGTTCTTC	CSVEPGASSYNEQFF
.	TRBJ1-3	TRBV7-9	.	TGTGCCAGCAGCCCTCCCGCATTCTCTGGAAACACCATATATTTT	CASSPPAFSGNTIYF
TRBD1	TRBJ2-7	TRBV5-4	.	TGTGCCAGCAGTCTCGACAGGGGATTCTCCTACGAGCAGTACTTC	CASSLDRGFSYEQYF
.	TRBJ2-5	TRBV18	.	TGTGCCAGCTCACCACCAGACCAAGAGACCCAGTACTTC	CASSPPDQETQYF
.	TRBJ2-7	TRBV6-5	.	TGTGCCAGCAGTTACTCGAGTCTCTACTACGAGCAGTACTTC	CASSYSSLYYEQYF
.	TRBJ2-1	TRBV7-9	.	TGTGCCAGCAGCTTATTTCGGGAGAGCTCCTACAATGAGCAGTTCTTC	CASSLFRESSYNEQFF
TRBD2	TRBJ2-1	TRBV4-1	.	TGCGCCAGCAGCCCCATGCTAGCGGGAGGATACTACAATGAGCAGTTCTTC	CASSPMLAGGYYNEQFF
.	TRBJ1-4	TRBV6-5	once	TGTGCCAGCAGGTTAGGGGGAGGTGAAAAACTGTTTTTT	CASRLGGGEKLFF
.	TRBJ1-2	TRBV28	.	TGTGCCAGCACCCCCATGGGCCTAAACTATGGCTACACCTTC	CASTPMGLNYGYTF
.	TRBJ2-2	TRBV10-1	.	TGCGCCAGCAGTGAAGTACAGGTCGGGACCGGGGAGCTGTTTTTT	CASSEVQVGTGELFF
TRBD1	TRBJ2-6	TRBV15	.	TGTGCCACCAGCGGCCGGGACAGGGGTCCGTCTGGGGCCAACGTCCTGACTTTC	CATSGRDRGPSGANVLTF
TRBD2	TRBJ2-2	TRBV2	.	TGTGCCAGCACGGGACTAGCGGGGTATACCGGGGAGCTGTTTTTT	CASTGLAGYTGELFF
TRBD2	TRBJ2-3	TRBV7-2	.	TGTGCCAGCAGCTCCGGACTAGCGGGAACCTCAGATACGCAGTATTTT	CASSSGLAGTSDTQYF
TRBD1	TRBJ1-6	TRBV4-2	.	TGTGCCAGCAGCCAAGAGGCAGGGGGCTATAATTCACCCCTCCACTTT	CASSQEAGGYNSPLHF
TRBD1	TRBJ1-3	TRBV6-1	.	TGTGCCAGCAGACAGGGGCCTAGCTCTGGAAACACCATATATTTT	CASRQGPSSGNTIYF
.	TRBJ2-1	TRBV5-4	.	TGTGCCAGCAGCCCCGGGACGGACTACAATGAGCAGTTCTTC	CASSPGTDYNEQFF
.	TRBJ2-2	TRBV4-1	.	TGCGCCAGCAGCCTAGCAGGAGCGAACACCGGGGAGCTGTTTTTT	CASSLAGANTGELFF
.	TRBJ2-5	TRBV19	.	TGTGCCAGTAGTATGGGTAGCGTGGAGGAGACCCAGTACTTC	CASSMGSVEETQYF
.	TRBJ2-6	TRBV29-1	.	TGCAGCGTTACAGGTTCTGGGGCCAACGTCCTGACTTTC	CSVTGSGANVLTF
.	TRBJ2-1	TRBV7-8	.	TGTGCCAGCAGCTTAGGCATTTACAATGAGCAGTTCTTC	CASSLGIYNEQFF
.	TRBJ1-6	TRBV5-1	.	TGCGCCAGCAGCTTGGAAGGAGCCGGCGGCTATAATTCACCCCTCCACTTT	CASSLEGAGGYNSPLHF
TRBD2	TRBJ2-1	TRBV9	.	TGTGCCAGCAGCGTAGGTTCTGCTAGCGGGACTCATGAGCAGTTCTTC	CASSVGSASGTHEQFF
TRBD1	TRBJ2-7	TRBV10-3	.	TGTGCCACGACTCCTGACAGGGGGCTCTACGAGCAGTACTTC	CATTPDRGLYEQYF
.	TRBJ2-7	TRBV6-5	.	TGTGCCAGCAGTTCTACCTACGAGCAGTACTTC	CASSSTYEQYF
.	TRBJ2-7	TRBV27	.	TGTGCCAGCAGTTTAGGGGGGCCGACCTACGAGCAGTACTTC	CASSLGGPTYEQYF
TRBD1	TRBJ1-2	TRBV4-2	.	TGTGCCAGCAGCCACCACCCGGGGACAGGGGAAGTTGATGGCTACACCTTC	CASSHHPGTGEVDGYTF
.	TRBJ2-5	TRBV4-1	.	TGCGCCAGCAGCCAGATACCGACGAGAGAAGAGACCCAGTACTTC	CASSQIPTREETQYF
TRBD1	TRBJ1-1	TRBV2	.	TGTGCCAGCAGTGACGGACAGGGGATGAACACTGAAGCTTTCTTT	CASSDGQGMNTEAFF
TRBD2	TRBJ2-1	TRBV10-1	.	TGCGCCAGCAGCGCCCAAGGGATAGCGGGGGGCCCCCGAGATGAGCAGTTCTTC	CASSAQGIAGGPRDEQFF